Given below is one T cell receptor beta chain in context. This record belongs to a study of cytomegalovirus exposure and HLA in healthy donors. 60 Vbeta and 13 Jbeta primers were used in PCR. The method was immunoSEQ multiplex PCR; TCRdb's version includes in-frame clones alone and lacks a portion of them. The sample yields tens of thousands of clones, roughly 86% seen once. There are 14 residues in the CDR3. V lost 6 bases, J lost 5 bases, and 17 bases lay in between. The germline gives CDR1 SNHLY, CDR2 FYNNEI. The rearrangement uses TRBV2 and TRBJ2-7; a possible D gene is TRBD1 (6 bases). Sequencing input: PBMCs. The sequence came from a young man in good health and CMV-seronegative. The CDR3 loop is CASRDRDTLHEQYF. The CDR3 nucleotides are TGTGCCAGCAGGGACCGGGACACCCTCCACGAGCAGTACTTC.